This T cell receptor (beta chain) stems from a study of blood T cell repertoires in COVID-19. The germline CDR1 and CDR2 sequences are MDHEN and SYDVKM. This CDR3 contains 14 residues. Unmatched junction bases numbered 3, after V lost 6 bases and J lost 1 base. The protocol was immunoSEQ multiplex PCR, while the TCRdb copy is restricted to in-frame clones and leaves out a portion. The data show over 50,000 clones, roughly 80% seen once. Participants' reported clinical history set cohort assignment. What was sequenced was PBMCs or T cells enriched from blood (not recorded which). The genes are TRBV28 and TRBJ1-1; 9 bases are a match to TRBD1. This TCR was recovered from a woman aged 40 to 50 with acute COVID-19. The CDR3 loop reads CASRPTGGNTEAFF. CDR3 nucleotides: TGTGCCAGCAGGCCGACAGGGGGGAACACTGAAGCTTTCTTT.